The clone carrying this T cell receptor (beta chain) occurred many times. Antigen: not known. The germline gives CDR1 SGHDT, CDR2 YYEEEE. Trimming removed 0 bases at V and 4 bases at J, with 13 bases between. The CDR3 contains 15 residues. The sample originates from a study of T cells in Graves' hyperthyroidism and ophthalmopathy. Study as a whole: The blood sample was taken at first diagnosis, before treatment began. Study-level results: Blood also showed most of the thyroid clonotypes that were expanded above 0.001.

Researchers took RNA transcripts and amplified the TCR beta CDR3 regions from them. HTBI primers were used for first-round RT-PCR of the TCR CDR3. TCRdb itself ran the multiplex PCR reads through MiXCR, one entry per CDR3 protein. The sample contains just under 750,000 distinct CDR3 sequences, under 45% of which appear only once. The sequencing sample was made of blood. The sequence came from a woman aged 40 to 50 with Graves' hyperthyroidism. The chain joins TRBV5-6 to TRBJ2-5; D possibly matches TRBD1 or TRBD2 (6 bases each). CDR3: CASSLDREEVETQYF. For the CDR3, the DNA is TGTGCCAGCAGCTTGGACAGGGAGGAAGTAGAGACCCAGTACTTC.